This TCR beta chain is from a study of T cells in Graves' hyperthyroidism and ophthalmopathy. General observations from the study: Most thyroid clonotypes expanded above 0.001 appeared in blood too.

From RNA transcripts, TCR beta CDR3 regions were amplified. A first-round RT-PCR of the TCR CDR3 used the HTBI primer set. Each CDR3 protein is one row after TCRdb ran MiXCR on the multiplex PCR reads. The repertoire holds a few hundred thousand distinct CDR3 sequences, with 46% as singletons. CDR1 and CDR2 from the germline V gene are SQVTM and ANQGSEA. The length of the CDR3 is 15 residues. V lost 0 bases and J lost 5, with 17 bases in between. Patients aged 18 to 65 had newly diagnosed hyperthyroidism of under 2 months' duration. The study based diagnoses on clinical symptoms, serum thyroxine and TRAb, thyroid ultrasound and orbital computed tomography. In its sample, this clonotype was seen many times. What it binds is not known.

This receptor was taken from a woman between 18 and 29 years old with Graves' hyperthyroidism. Input material: peripheral blood or thyroid tissue (not recorded which). The rearrangement links TRBV29-1 to TRBJ2-7; D is possibly TRBD1 or TRBD2 (5 bases each). The CDR3, as DNA: TGCAGCGTTGAAGAGGACGGGTTCAGGGACCACGAGCAGTACTTC. Protein: CSVEEDGFRDHEQYF.